The source of this T cell receptor beta chain is a study of breast tumors, draining lymph nodes, adjacent tissues. Study outcomes and limitations: That most tumor T cells come from lymph nodes remained unproven. Luminal-like breast cancer showed significantly greater tumor-nontumor repertoire similarity than basal-like breast cancer did. Tumors had less TCR diversity than lymph nodes, more than nontumor tissue. The data were judged consistent with most tumor T cells coming from lymph node and expanding in tumor.

Axillary draining lymph nodes of breast cancer patients supplied the node samples. The V gene's germline CDR1 is SGHVS and CDR2 FQNEAQ. V was trimmed by 6 bases and J by 2 bases, leaving 7 bases between them. This CDR3 has 13 amino acids. TCRdb analysed the multiplex PCR reads with MiXCR anew, one entry per CDR3 protein. The sample holds about 100,000 distinct CDR3 sequences, over 20% seen once. This clonotype was seen repeatedly, ten times or more. Antigen unknown. The receptor was derived from a female donor with breast cancer. Some clones in this sample may be carry-over from other donors' samples. V and J are TRBV7-8 and TRBJ2-2; D unresolved. Source material: axillary lymph node tissue. The CDR3 is CASRPTNTGELFF. The CDR3 DNA sequence: TGTGCCAGCAGACCCACAAACACCGGGGAGCTGTTTTTT. Combining the CDR3 with reference TRBV7-8 and TRBJ2-2 gives the whole variable domain GAGVSQSPRYKVAKRGQDVALRCDPISGHVSLFWYQQALGQGPEFLTYFQNEAQLDKSGLPSDRFFAERPEGSVSTLKIQRTQQEDSAVYLCASRPTNTGELFFGEGSRLTVL.